Below, 8 T cell receptor beta chains from the same sample are listed, as sequenced in a study of T cell responses to AZD1222 COVID-19 vaccine. Libraries were prepared by immunoSEQ multiplex PCR; TCRdb keeps only in-frame clonotypes and omits some of them. Of some 71,000 clones in the sample, roughly nine tenths were seen once. Here the sequenced sample was peripheral blood, taken 28 days after the second AZD1222 dose. Source of these receptors: an adult who received the AZD1222 COVID-19 vaccine.

The J gene is TRBJ2-5, the V gene TRBV29-1; 9 nucleotides align to TRBD2. The CDR3 is made up of 13 amino acids. The trim removed 5 bases at V and 6 bases at J, leaving 7 bases unmatched. Germline CDR1 SQVTM, CDR2 ANQGSEA. The CDR3 DNA reads as TGCAGCGTTAGGGCGGGAGGGCCACAGACCCAGTACTTC. This sequence encodes CSVRAGGPQTQYF.

The chain links TRBV5-8 to TRBJ2-5; perhaps TRBD2 as D (6 bases). The germline gives CDR1 SGHTS, CDR2 YDEGEE. The CDR3 runs to 14 residues. The V and J ends lost 4 bases and 1 base respectively, with 11 bases between them. DNA of the CDR3: TGTGCCAGCAGCGGCCGGGAGCTCCAAGAGACCCAGTACTTC. Amino acids: CASSGRELQETQYF.

The chain recombines TRBV15 with TRBJ1-5; a weak D match, TRBD1 (5 bases). The CDR3 has 15 residues. CDR1 LNHNV and CDR2 YYDKDF come from the germline V gene (reference sequence). The germline V and J ends were trimmed by 5 bases and 2 bases, with 13 bases remaining between them. CDR3 protein: CATSPSGFGNQPQHF. CDR3 DNA sequence: TGTGCCACCAGCCCTTCAGGGTTTGGCAATCAGCCCCAGCATTTT.

The gene calls are TRBV6-2 or TRBV6-3 and TRBJ2-1; D is ambiguous. Germline lookup yields CDR1 MNHEY and CDR2 SVGEGT. V gave up 4 bases and J gave up 14 bases, with 15 bases separating them. The CDR3 has 12 amino acids. The CDR3 here is CASSLASPREFF. DNA for the CDR3: TGTGCCAGCAGTTTGGCGTCGCCTAGGGAGTTCTTC.

This chain joins TRBV19 and TRBJ1-1, with D unclear. The V end was cut by 5 bases, the J end by 1 base, with 8 bases between. Germline V gives CDR1 LNHDA, CDR2 SQIVND (reference sequence). This CDR3 contains 13 residues. CDR3 in DNA: TGTGCCAGTAGTTCGACGGGGAACACTGAAGCTTTCTTT. Residues: CASSSTGNTEAFF.

The chain employs TRBV5-4 and TRBJ1-1; D unresolved. Trimming cost V 0 bases and J 4 bases, with 13 bases left between them. The germline V gene has CDR1 SGHNT and CDR2 YYREEE (reference sequence). The CDR3 length is 15 residues. CDR3 in amino acids: CASSLATGEGTEAFF. CDR3 DNA: TGTGCCAGCAGCTTGGCAACTGGGGAGGGCACTGAAGCTTTCTTT.

This clone was counted a single time. This sequence joins TRBV19 and TRBJ2-7; possibly TRBD1 or TRBD2 for D (5 bases each). The V end lost 3 bases, the J end lost 1 base, and 13 bases lay between the germline ends. CDR1 and CDR2 from the germline V gene are LNHDA and SQIVND (reference sequence). CDR3 size: 15 residues. CDR3 sequence: CASSIQGERSYEQYF. The CDR3 coding sequence is TGTGCCAGTAGTATTCAGGGTGAGCGGTCCTACGAGCAGTACTTC. Drawing the rest from reference TRBV19 and TRBJ2-7, the complete variable domain is DGGITQSPKYLFRKEGQNVTLSCEQNLNHDAMYWYRQDPGQGLRLIYYSQIVNDFQKGDIAEGYSVSREKKESFPLTVTSAQKNPTAFYLCASSIQGERSYEQYFGPGTRLTVT.

This rearrangement joins TRBV3-1 (or the pseudogene TRBV3-2) to TRBJ2-7; 12 bases are a match to TRBD2. The CDR3 contains 14 residues. In germline, CDR1 is LGHDT, CDR2 YNNKEL (reference sequence). V trimming: 6 bases; J trimming: 1 base; junction bases outside the gene matches: 1. Here the CDR3 DNA reads TGTGCCAGCAGGCTAGCGGGAGGGTCCTACGAGCAGTACTTC. Translation gives CASRLAGGSYEQYF.